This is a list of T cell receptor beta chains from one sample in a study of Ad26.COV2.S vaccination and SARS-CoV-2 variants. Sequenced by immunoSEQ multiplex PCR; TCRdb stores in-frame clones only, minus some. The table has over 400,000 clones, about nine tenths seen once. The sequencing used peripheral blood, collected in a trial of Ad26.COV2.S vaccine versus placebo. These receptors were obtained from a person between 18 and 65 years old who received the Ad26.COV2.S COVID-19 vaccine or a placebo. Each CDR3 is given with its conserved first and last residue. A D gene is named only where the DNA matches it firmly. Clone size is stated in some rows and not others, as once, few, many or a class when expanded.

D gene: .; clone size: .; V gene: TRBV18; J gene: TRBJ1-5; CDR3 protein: CASSASGSFQPQHF; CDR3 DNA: TGTGCCAGCTCAGCCTCGGGGTCATTTCAGCCCCAGCATTTT
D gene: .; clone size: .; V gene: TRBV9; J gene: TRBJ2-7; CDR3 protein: CASSPDGYEQYF; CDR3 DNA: TGTGCCAGCAGCCCGGACGGGTACGAGCAGTACTTC
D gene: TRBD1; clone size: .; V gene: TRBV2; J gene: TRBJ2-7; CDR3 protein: CASRLRTGENF; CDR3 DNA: TGTGCCAGCAGGCTCCGGACAGGGGAAAACTTC
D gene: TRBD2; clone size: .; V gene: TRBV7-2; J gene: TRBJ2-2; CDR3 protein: CASSPLERGADTGELFF; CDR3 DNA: TGTGCCAGCAGCCCCTTGGAGCGGGGGGCCGACACCGGGGAGCTGTTTTTT
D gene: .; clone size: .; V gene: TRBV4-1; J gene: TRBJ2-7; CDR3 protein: CASSQDWRDTYEQYF; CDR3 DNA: TGCGCCAGCAGCCAAGATTGGCGGGACACCTACGAGCAGTACTTC
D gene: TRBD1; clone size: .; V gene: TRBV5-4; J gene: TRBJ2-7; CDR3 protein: CASSSPPGQGAYEQYF; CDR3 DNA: TGTGCCAGCAGCTCCCCCCCCGGACAGGGGGCTTACGAGCAGTACTTC
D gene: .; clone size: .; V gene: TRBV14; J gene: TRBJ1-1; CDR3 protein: CASSQRWTSGRSTEAFF; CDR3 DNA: TGTGCCAGCAGCCAAAGGTGGACGTCAGGGCGATCCACTGAAGCTTTCTTT
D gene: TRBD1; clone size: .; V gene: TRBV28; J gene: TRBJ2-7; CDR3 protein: CASSPARQGSYEQYF; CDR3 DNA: TGTGCCAGCAGTCCCGCTCGACAGGGCTCCTACGAGCAGTACTTC
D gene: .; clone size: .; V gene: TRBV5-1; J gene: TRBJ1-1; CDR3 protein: CASSVGRDEAFF; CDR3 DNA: TGCGCCAGCAGCGTGGGAAGAGATGAAGCTTTCTTT
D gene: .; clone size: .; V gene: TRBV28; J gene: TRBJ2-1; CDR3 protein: CASSLEGLGFYNEQFF; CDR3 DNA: TGTGCCAGCAGTTTAGAAGGGTTGGGATTCTACAATGAGCAGTTCTTC
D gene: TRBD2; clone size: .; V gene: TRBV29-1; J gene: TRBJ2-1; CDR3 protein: CSVEDGSGGAPYNEQFF; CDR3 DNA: TGCAGCGTTGAAGATGGCAGCGGGGGGGCGCCCTACAATGAGCAGTTCTTC
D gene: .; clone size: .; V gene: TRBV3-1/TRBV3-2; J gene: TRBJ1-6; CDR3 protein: CASSQTVNSPLHF; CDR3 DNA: TGTGCCAGCAGCCAAACAGTGAATTCACCCCTCCACTTT
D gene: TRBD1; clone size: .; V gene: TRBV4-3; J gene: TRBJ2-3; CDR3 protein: CASSQDFRDRGPDTQYF; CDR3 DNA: TGCGCCAGCAGCCAAGATTTTAGGGACAGGGGCCCAGATACGCAGTATTTT
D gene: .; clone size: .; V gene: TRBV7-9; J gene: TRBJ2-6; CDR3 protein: CASSYETSSGANVLTF; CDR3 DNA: TGTGCCAGCAGCTACGAGACTAGCTCTGGGGCCAACGTCCTGACTTTC
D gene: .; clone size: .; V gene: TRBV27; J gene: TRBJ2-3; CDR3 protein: CASSLSSYTDTQYF; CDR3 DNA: TGTGCCAGCAGTTTAAGCAGTTACACAGATACGCAGTATTTT
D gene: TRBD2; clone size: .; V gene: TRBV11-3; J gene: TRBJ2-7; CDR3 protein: CASSSFLYRGGYEQYF; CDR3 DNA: TGTGCCAGCAGCTCATTCCTCTATCGGGGGGGCTACGAGCAGTACTTC
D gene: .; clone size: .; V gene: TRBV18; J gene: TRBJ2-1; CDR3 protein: CASSVLDSYNEQFF; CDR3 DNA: TGTGCCAGCTCTGTGTTAGATTCCTACAATGAGCAGTTCTTC
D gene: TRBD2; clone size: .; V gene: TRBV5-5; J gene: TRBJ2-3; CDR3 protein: CASSLVAGGPLITDTQYF; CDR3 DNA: TGTGCCAGCAGCTTGGTAGCGGGGGGGCCCTTGATCACAGATACGCAGTATTTT
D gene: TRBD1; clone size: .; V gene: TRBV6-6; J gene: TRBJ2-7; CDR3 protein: CASSYSRPGQAYEQYF; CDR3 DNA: TGTGCCAGCAGTTACTCAAGGCCGGGACAGGCCTACGAGCAGTACTTC
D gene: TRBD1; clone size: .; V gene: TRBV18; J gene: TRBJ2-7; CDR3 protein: CASSPGQGHEQYF; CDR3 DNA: TGTGCCAGCTCACCGGGACAGGGCCACGAGCAGTACTTC
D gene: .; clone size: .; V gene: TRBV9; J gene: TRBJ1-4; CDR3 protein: CASSVGGETNEKLFF; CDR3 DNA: TGTGCCAGCAGCGTAGGAGGGGAAACTAATGAAAAACTGTTTTTT
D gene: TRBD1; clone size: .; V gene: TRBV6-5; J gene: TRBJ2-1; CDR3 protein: CASYESRGRINEQFF; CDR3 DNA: TGTGCCAGCTACGAGTCGAGGGGGCGCATCAATGAGCAGTTCTTC
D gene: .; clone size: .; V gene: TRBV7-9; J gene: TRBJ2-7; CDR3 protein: CASSPPAPYEQYF; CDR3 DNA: TGTGCCAGCAGTCCACCGGCTCCCTACGAGCAGTACTTC
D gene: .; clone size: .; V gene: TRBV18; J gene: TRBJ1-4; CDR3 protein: CASSPPGSPNEKLFF; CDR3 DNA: TGTGCCAGCTCACCCCCTGGGAGCCCGAATGAAAAACTGTTTTTT
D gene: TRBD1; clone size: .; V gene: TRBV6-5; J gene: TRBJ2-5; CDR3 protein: CASSYSGTGGGETQYF; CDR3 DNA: TGTGCCAGCAGTTACTCGGGGACAGGGGGCGGTGAGACCCAGTACTTC
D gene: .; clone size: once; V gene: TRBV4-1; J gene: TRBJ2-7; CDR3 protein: CASSQGAMGYEQYF; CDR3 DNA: TGCGCCAGCAGCCAGGGGGCGATGGGGTACGAGCAGTACTTC
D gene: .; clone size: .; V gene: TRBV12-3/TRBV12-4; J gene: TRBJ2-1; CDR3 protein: CASSWLSEQFF; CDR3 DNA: TGTGCCAGCAGTTGGCTAAGTGAGCAGTTCTTC
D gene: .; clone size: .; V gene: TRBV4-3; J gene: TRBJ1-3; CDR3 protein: CASSQVLAGNTIYF; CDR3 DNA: TGCGCCAGCAGCCAAGTCCTCGCCGGAAACACCATATATTTT
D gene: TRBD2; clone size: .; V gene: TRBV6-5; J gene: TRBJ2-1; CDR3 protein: CASSGLADYNEQFF; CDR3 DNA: TGTGCCAGCAGCGGACTAGCGGACTACAATGAGCAGTTCTTC
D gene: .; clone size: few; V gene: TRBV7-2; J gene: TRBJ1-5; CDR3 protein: CASSLEADQPQHF; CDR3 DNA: TGTGCCAGCAGCTTAGAGGCCGACCAGCCCCAGCATTTT
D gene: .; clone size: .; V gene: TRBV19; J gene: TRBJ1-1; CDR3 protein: CASSIFGTRNTEAFF; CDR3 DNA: TGTGCCAGTAGTATCTTTGGCACCAGGAACACTGAAGCTTTCTTT
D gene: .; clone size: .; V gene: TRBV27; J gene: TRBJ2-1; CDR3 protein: CASSLFGGRANYNEQFF; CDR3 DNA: TGTGCCAGCAGTTTATTCGGGGGCAGAGCTAACTACAATGAGCAGTTCTTC
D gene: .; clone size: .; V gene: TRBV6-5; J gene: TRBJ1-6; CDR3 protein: CASRAGRQVNSPLHF; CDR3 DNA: TGTGCCAGCAGGGCGGGACGACAGGTTAATTCACCCCTCCACTTT
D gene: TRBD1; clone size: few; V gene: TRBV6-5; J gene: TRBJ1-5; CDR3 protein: CASSPPGGFQPQHF; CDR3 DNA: TGTGCCAGCAGTCCCCCAGGGGGCTTTCAGCCCCAGCATTTT
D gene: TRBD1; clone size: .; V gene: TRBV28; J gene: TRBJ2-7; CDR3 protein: CASSFSLTGALSYEQYF; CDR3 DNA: TGTGCCAGCAGTTTCTCCCTGACAGGGGCCCTAAGCTACGAGCAGTACTTC
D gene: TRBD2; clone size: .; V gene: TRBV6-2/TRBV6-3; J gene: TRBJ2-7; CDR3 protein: CASSYVGGAYEQYF; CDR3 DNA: TGTGCCAGCAGTTACGTCGGGGGGGCCTACGAGCAGTACTTC
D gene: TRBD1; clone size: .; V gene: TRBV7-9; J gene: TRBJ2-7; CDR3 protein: CASSSGQGTYEQYF; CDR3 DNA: TGTGCCAGCAGCTCCGGACAGGGCACCTACGAGCAGTACTTC
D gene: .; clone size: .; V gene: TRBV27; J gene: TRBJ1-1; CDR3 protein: CASSPLTGSVHTEAFF; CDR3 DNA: TGTGCCAGCAGTCCTCTCACAGGGAGTGTTCACACTGAAGCTTTCTTT
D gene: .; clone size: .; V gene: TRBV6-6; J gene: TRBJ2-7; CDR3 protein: CASSNSYEQYF; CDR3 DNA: TGTGCCAGCAGTAACAGCTACGAGCAGTACTTC
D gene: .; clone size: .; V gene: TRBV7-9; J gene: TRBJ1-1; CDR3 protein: CASSFFRVMNTEAFF; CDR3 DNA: TGTGCCAGCAGCTTTTTCAGGGTTATGAACACTGAAGCTTTCTTT
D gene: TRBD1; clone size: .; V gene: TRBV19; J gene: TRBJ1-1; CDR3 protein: CASSATGFTAFF; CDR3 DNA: TGTGCCAGTAGTGCGACAGGGTTCACAGCTTTCTTT
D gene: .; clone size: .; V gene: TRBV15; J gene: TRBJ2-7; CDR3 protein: CATSRVAGEIHEQYF; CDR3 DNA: TGTGCCACCAGCAGAGTCGCCGGGGAAATCCACGAGCAGTACTTC
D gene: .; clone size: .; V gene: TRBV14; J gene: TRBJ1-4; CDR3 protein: CASSQAPVFNEKLFF; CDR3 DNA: TGTGCCAGCAGCCAAGCTCCGGTCTTTAATGAAAAACTGTTTTTT